This TCR beta chain was found in a study of blood T cells in healthy people across ages (dated by TCRdb to the mid-2010s). Broadly, across the study: In model experiments, roughly one uniquely barcoded TCR beta cDNA molecule per two T cells was captured by template switching. Four age groups were formed from the donors: young (average approximately 16 years), middle-aged (approximately 40), aged (under 70) and long-lived (approximately 78). To avoid experimental bias, donors of different ages were distributed randomly across sequencing lanes. Two additional independent replicas of 1 million unique cDNA reads from the same blood draw were analyzed for two donors (one aged 18 to 30 and one aged 80 or older). To track age-related changes in TCR beta repertoire diversity, the study relied on deep sequencing normalized with unique cDNA molecular identifiers. Overall study results and their limits: Observed TCR beta diversity correlated strongly with the percentage of naive T cells measured by flow cytometry. Estimates of total diversity based on one million sequenced T cells were considered lower bounds and underestimates. Observed TCR beta diversity per million T cells fell roughly linearly with age, and a significant reduction was already apparent by age about 43. Donor CMV infection status was unknown, potentially confounding age-related changes in expanded clonotypes. Bulk unsorted PBMC profiling prevented conclusive comparison of naive and antigen-experienced compartments. Compared with the aged group, the long-lived group had more naive CD4+ T cells, fewer expanded clones and increased TCR diversity, a pattern suggesting age selection.

Between the V and J ends, shortened by 5 bases and 10 bases respectively, the junction contains 15 bases. CDR3 length: 14 amino acids, cysteine to phenylalanine. Of the read, only the CDR3 DNA is kept; its 42 bases are in frame from base 1. According to the germline V gene, CDR1 reads MNHEY and CDR2 reads SVGEGT. The library was built by means of 5' RACE. Reads for this sample came from an Illumina HiSeq 2500. A second 7 to 11 cycle PCR used a sample-barcoded 5' primer and a J-beta primer mix. A template-switch 5' adaptor carrying 12 random nucleotides introduced a unique molecular identifier onto each TCR beta cDNA molecule. Each sample yielded at least 2.5 million CDR3-containing paired-end reads. All of the RNA was converted into first-strand cDNA using the Mint cDNA synthesis kit, with a TRBC-specific oligonucleotide serving as the primer. Following uracil-DNA glycosylase treatment, a first 18-cycle PCR with universal primers M1SS and BC2_uni_R was performed on all cDNA. The original methods were these. Each sample was normalized by randomly selecting 1 million high-quality reads, each carrying a distinct molecular identifier. Instead of being binned into consensus sequences, reads with shared molecular identifiers were discarded. CDR3 identification, clonotype clustering and error correction used MiTCR with a Q25 quality threshold and the strictest error-elimination algorithm. A nonparametric unseen species model with Euler transformation was used to estimate a lower bound on total TCR beta diversity. TCRdb passed the public sequencing reads through fastp at Q25 and MiXCR, retaining productive beta sequences. Identical CDR3 protein sequences are pooled into one entry, listed with their most common genes and DNA. The V and J calls and clone size come from TCRdb's table, not from the authors' own analysis. Here the sample has 1.5 million to 2 million distinct CDR3 sequences; 25% to 30% occur a single time. The ten biggest clones cover about 7.7% of the sample.

The sample holds a few counts of this clonotype. Its antigen remains undetermined. No base quality values were provided; no much bigger clone lies one nucleotide off. The 40 or so donors, aged 6 to 90 years, were systemically healthy Caucasian individuals from Russia. Each donor gave ten milliliters of peripheral blood, collected into EDTA-treated Vacutainer tubes. Ficoll-Paque density-gradient centrifugation was used to isolate PBMCs, with at least 7 million obtained per sample. Total RNA was extracted from PBMCs with Trizol reagent, with at least 5.5 micrograms obtained per sample. The percentages of naive CD45RAhigh/CD27high T cells were determined by flow cytometry on a PBMC aliquot from every donor.

The material sequenced was blood. The chain is assembled from TRBV6-2 or TRBV6-3 and TRBJ1-6, with the D segment identity uncertain. The receptor's source is a woman aged 25 to 45 in good health. Here the CDR3 is given as CASSGPGASSPLHF. Read as DNA, the sequence is TGTGCCAGCAGTGGCCCGGGAGCTTCATCACCCCTCCACTTT.